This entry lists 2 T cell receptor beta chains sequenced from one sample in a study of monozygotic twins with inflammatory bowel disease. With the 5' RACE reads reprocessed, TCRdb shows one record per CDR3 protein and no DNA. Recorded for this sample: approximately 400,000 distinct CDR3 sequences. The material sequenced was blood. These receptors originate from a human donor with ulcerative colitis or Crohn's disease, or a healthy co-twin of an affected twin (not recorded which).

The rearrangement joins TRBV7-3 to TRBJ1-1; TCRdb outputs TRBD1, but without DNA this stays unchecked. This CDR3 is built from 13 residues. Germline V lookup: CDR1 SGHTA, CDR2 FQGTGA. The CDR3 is CASSLTSTGLLFF.

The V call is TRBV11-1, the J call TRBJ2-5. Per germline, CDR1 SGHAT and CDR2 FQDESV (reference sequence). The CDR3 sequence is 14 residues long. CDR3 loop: CASSWATIQETQYF.